This T cell receptor beta chain was sequenced for a study of radiotherapy plus CTLA-4 blockade in lung cancer. Study results and limitations: Tumor-origin TCR clones grew in blood after radiotherapy plus ipilimumab. Best predicting response, reportedly, were early blood T cell clone dynamics, with interferon-beta.

Profiled with immunoSEQ multiplex PCR; TCRdb holds only in-frame clones, not every one. The repertoire includes 60,000 to 65,000 clones, approximately 77% of them detected once, and 4.4% sits in the top ten. The V gene's germline CDR1 is LNHDA and CDR2 SQIVND (reference sequence). The CDR3 has 18 residues. The V segment lost 0 bases and the J segment 3 bases; nucleotides outside the gene matches: 8. This clone was detected once. Its antigen is unidentified. Source: peripheral blood, taken from a patient treated with radiotherapy plus ipilimumab. The chain is built from TRBV19 and TRBJ2-1; 10 nucleotides line up with TRBD2. The TCR was taken from a human donor with non-small cell lung cancer who had a complete response to radiotherapy plus ipilimumab. The CDR3 region has the DNA TGTGCCAGTAGTATAGATCCGGCTAGCGGGAGACTCTACAATGAGCAGTTCTTC. As protein: CASSIDPASGRLYNEQFF.